Presented here are 11 T cell receptor beta chains from one specimen sequenced in a study of blood T cell repertoires in COVID-19. Clones were sequenced by immunoSEQ multiplex PCR, and TCRdb holds only the in-frame ones, with some missing. The data show approximately 93,000 clones, around 74% seen once. What was sequenced was peripheral blood. The origin of the receptors is a man in his 70s with COVID-19, enrolled during active disease.

The V call is TRBV29-1, the J call TRBJ2-3; 13 nucleotides align to TRBD2. The length of the CDR3 is 16 residues. Germline V CDR1 and CDR2: SQVTM, ANQGSEA. Trimming cost V 4 bases and J 4 bases; bases outside gene matches: 8. CDR3 amino acids: CSVVGLAGEVADTQYF. In DNA form, the CDR3 reads TGCAGCGTTGTAGGACTAGCGGGAGAGGTTGCAGATACGCAGTATTTT.

By share, this clone counts as medium-sized (0.01 to 0.1%). This rearrangement joins TRBV4-3 to TRBJ1-5, with TRBD1 matching 7 bases. The germline CDR1 and CDR2 sequences are LGHNA and YSLEER. The CDR3 contains 14 residues. With 4 bases clipped from V and 9 bases from J, the junction kept 9 bases outside the gene matches. Here the CDR3 reads CASSPGQARGPQHF. The CDR3 region has the DNA TGCGCCAGCAGCCCAGGACAGGCCCGGGGGCCCCAGCATTTT.

The V gene is TRBV7-3, the J gene TRBJ2-3, with 10 bases identical to TRBD2. Trimming took 5 bases from V and 7 from J; bases not matched to a gene: 9. Germline CDR1 SGHTA, CDR2 FQGTGA. CDR3 length: 15 residues. The CDR3 bases are TGTGCCAGCAGCAAGCCAGGACTAGCGGAGAATACGCAGTATTTT. Its protein is CASSKPGLAENTQYF.

This clone was seen at least ten times. V usage is TRBV28 and J usage is TRBJ1-6, with D possibly being TRBD1 (5 bases). The length of the CDR3 is 14 residues. V was trimmed by 8 bases and J by 15 bases, leaving 23 bases between them. CDR1 MDHEN and CDR2 SYDVKM come from the germline V gene. The CDR3 loop reads CASSRGIGRDYLHF. The CDR3, as DNA: TGTGCCAGCTCAAGGGGTATAGGCCGGGACTACCTCCACTTT.

As regards this clone: The junction shows a germline mismatch at one end, possibly a read error. Other DNA sequences in this specimen translate into the identical CDR3. In nucleotides, the CDR3 is TGTGCCAGCAGTCAAGTTACTAGCGGCACCTACGAGCAGTACTTC. Translating gives CASSQVTSGTYEQYF. The rearrangement joins TRBV4-2 to TRBJ2-7; 8 bases are shared with TRBD2. The CDR3 totals 15 residues. CDR1 LGHNA and CDR2 YNFKEQ come from the germline V gene.

The chain combines TRBV6-5 with TRBJ2-7, with 10 bases that match TRBD2. The CDR3 sequence is 14 residues long. Germline V gene sequence: CDR1 MNHEY, CDR2 SVGAGI. V dropped 7 bases and J dropped 2; count of bases not matched to a gene: 5. CDR3 bases: TGTGCCAGCATGGTCACTAGCGGGACCTACGAGCAGTACTTC. Translating it yields CASMVTSGTYEQYF.

This rearrangement joins TRBV6-7 to TRBJ1-3; D not resolved. TRBV6-7 is an ORF, and what it does is uncertain. The CDR3 runs 17 residues. With 0 bases removed from V and 4 bases from J, the gap between germline ends came to 16 bases. As DNA, the CDR3 is TGTGCCAGCAGTTACTCTGGTGGCGGCGACTCGGGAAACACCATATATTTT. It codes for CASSYSGGGDSGNTIYF.

V and J are TRBV6-6 and TRBJ2-7; possible D gene TRBD2, 6 bases. The CDR3 consists of 13 residues. Trimming removed 4 bases at V and 3 bases at J, with 10 bases between. The germline CDR1 and CDR2 sequences are MNHNY and SVGAGI (reference sequence). The CDR3 here is CASSSGSGYEQYF. The DNA of the CDR3 is TGTGCCAGCAGTTCTGGTAGCGGCTACGAGCAGTACTTC.

The chain links TRBV6-2 or TRBV6-3 to TRBJ2-7; 9 positions agree with TRBD2. CDR3 length equals 16 residues. The V gene's germline CDR1 is MNHEY and CDR2 SVGEGT. V shed 0 bases and J 3 bases; nucleotides not matched to a gene: 6. CDR3 in amino acids: CASSYSPSGIIYEQYF. The CDR3 DNA is TGTGCCAGCAGTTACTCACCTAGCGGGATCATCTACGAGCAGTACTTC.

The chain recombines TRBV6-6 with TRBJ1-1, with a weak D call TRBD1 (5 bases). CDR1 and CDR2 from the germline V gene are MNHNY and SVGAGI (reference sequence). Trimming shortened V by 0 bases and J by 4 bases, and 9 bases separated the two germline ends. This CDR3 spans 14 amino acids. In DNA, the CDR3 is TGTGCCAGCAGTTACTCTGGGGGACTCACTGAAGCTTTCTTT. It translates to CASSYSGGLTEAFF.

This sequence joins TRBV10-3 and TRBJ2-5, with a possible D match to TRBD1 (5 bases). Germline values: CDR1 ENHRY, CDR2 SYGVKD. V gave up 4 bases and J gave up 4 bases, with 10 bases separating them. The CDR3 runs 13 residues. CDR3 sequence (DNA): TGTGCCATCAGTGGGACAACGGGAGAGACCCAGTACTTC. Amino acids: CAISGTTGETQYF.